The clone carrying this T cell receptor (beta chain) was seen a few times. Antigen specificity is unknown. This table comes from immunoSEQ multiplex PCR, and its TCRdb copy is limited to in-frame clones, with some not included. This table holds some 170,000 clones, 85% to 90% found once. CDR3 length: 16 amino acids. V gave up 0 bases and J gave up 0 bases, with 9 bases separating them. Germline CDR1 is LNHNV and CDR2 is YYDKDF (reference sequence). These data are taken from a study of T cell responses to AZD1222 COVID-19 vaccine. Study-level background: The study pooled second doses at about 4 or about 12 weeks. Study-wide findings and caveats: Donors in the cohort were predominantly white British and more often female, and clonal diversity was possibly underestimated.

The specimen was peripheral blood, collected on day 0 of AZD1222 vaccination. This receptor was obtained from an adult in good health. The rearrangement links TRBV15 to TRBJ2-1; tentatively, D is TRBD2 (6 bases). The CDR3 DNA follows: TGTGCCACCAGCAGAGATTCCGGGAGCTCCTACAATGAGCAGTTCTTC. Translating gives CATSRDSGSSYNEQFF.